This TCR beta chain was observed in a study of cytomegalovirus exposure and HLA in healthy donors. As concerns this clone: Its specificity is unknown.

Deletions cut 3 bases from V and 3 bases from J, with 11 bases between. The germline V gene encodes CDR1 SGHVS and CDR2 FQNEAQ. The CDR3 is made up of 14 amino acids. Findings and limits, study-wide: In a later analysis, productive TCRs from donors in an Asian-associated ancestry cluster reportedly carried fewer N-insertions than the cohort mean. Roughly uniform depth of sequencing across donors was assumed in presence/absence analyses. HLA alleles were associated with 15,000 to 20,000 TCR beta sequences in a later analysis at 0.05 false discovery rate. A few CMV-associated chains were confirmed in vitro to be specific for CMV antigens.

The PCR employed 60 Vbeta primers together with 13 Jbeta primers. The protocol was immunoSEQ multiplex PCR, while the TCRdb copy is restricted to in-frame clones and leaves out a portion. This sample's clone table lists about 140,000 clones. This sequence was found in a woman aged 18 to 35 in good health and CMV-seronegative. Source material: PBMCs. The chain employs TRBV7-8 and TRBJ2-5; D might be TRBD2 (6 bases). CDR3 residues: CASSFGTSKETQYF. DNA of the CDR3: TGTGCCAGCAGCTTCGGGACTTCCAAAGAGACCCAGTACTTC.